The rows below give T cell receptor beta chains drawn from one sample of a study of identical twins. TCRdb reprocessed the 5' RACE reads with MiXCR, giving one entry per CDR3 protein. The sample consists of 410,000 or so distinct CDR3 sequences, less than 20% of them appearing once. Material: naive T cells sorted from blood. Source of these receptors: a man aged 50-60 years in good health. Both conserved end residues are part of each CDR3. Each record gives: CDR3 protein, CDR3 DNA, D gene, J gene, clone size, V gene. The D gene is left open where the match is weak. Some rows mark clone size as missing; the rest say once, few, many or name a class of expanded clone.

CASSKTGWDSPLHF,TGTGCCAGCAGTAAGACAGGATGGGATTCACCCCTCCACTTT,NA,TRBJ1-6,NA,TRBV2
CASSPQIEGGELFF,TGCGCCAGCAGCCCCCAGATTGAAGGAGGGGAGCTGTTTTTT,NA,TRBJ2-2,NA,TRBV5-1
CSARSPYTGDNQPQHF,TGTAGTGCTAGATCCCCCTATACAGGGGACAATCAGCCCCAGCATTTT,TRBD1,TRBJ1-5,NA,TRBV20-1
CASSLGIRTGLNTEAFF,TGTGCCAGCAGCTTAGGCATTAGGACAGGACTGAACACTGAAGCTTTCTTT,TRBD1,TRBJ1-1,few,TRBV7-9
CASSPFLNNEQFF,TGTGCCAGCAGTCCCTTCCTCAACAATGAGCAGTTCTTC,NA,TRBJ2-1,NA,TRBV6-2/TRBV6-3
CATCPGTHQETQYF,TGTGCCACCTGCCCCGGGACCCACCAAGAGACCCAGTACTTC,NA,TRBJ2-5,many,TRBV28
CASSLRLSGNTIYF,TGTGCCAGCAGCCTTAGACTCTCTGGAAACACCATATATTTT,NA,TRBJ1-3,few,TRBV12-3/TRBV12-4
CAWSRGMDSYNEQFF,TGTGCCTGGAGTCGGGGGATGGACTCCTACAATGAGCAGTTCTTC,NA,TRBJ2-1,many,TRBV30
CASSQVGVGVGEAFF,TGCGCCAGCAGCCAAGTCGGTGTAGGGGTGGGTGAAGCTTTCTTT,NA,TRBJ1-1,few,TRBV4-3
CASGLLAGRQFF,TGTGCTAGTGGGTTACTAGCGGGGAGGCAGTTCTTC,TRBD2,TRBJ2-1,NA,TRBV12-5
CASSRRSDEQFF,TGTGCCAGCAGCCGCCGGAGCGATGAGCAGTTCTTC,NA,TRBJ2-1,NA,TRBV7-2
CASSLELAGGNEQFF,TGCGCCAGCAGCTTGGAGCTAGCGGGGGGGAATGAGCAGTTCTTC,TRBD2,TRBJ2-1,many,TRBV5-1
CSALGGPLGGEQFF,TGCAGCGCCCTGGGTGGACCCCTCGGTGGTGAGCAGTTCTTC,NA,TRBJ2-1,few,TRBV29-1
CASSPGDTGELFF,TGCGCCAGCAGCCCAGGGGACACCGGGGAGCTGTTTTTT,NA,TRBJ2-2,few,TRBV5-1
CASSLVSSGRDTQYF,TGCGCCAGCAGCTTGGTCTCTAGCGGGAGAGATACGCAGTATTTT,TRBD2,TRBJ2-3,many,TRBV5-1
CASSSLGRGEQYF,TGTGCCAGCAGTTCCCTTGGGCGCGGGGAGCAGTACTTC,NA,TRBJ2-7,many,TRBV27
CASSQGGLLYEQYF,TGTGCCAGCAGCCAAGGGGGACTGCTCTACGAGCAGTACTTC,NA,TRBJ2-7,few,TRBV4-2
CASSPGQGSVSEQYF,TGCGCCAGCAGCCCAGGACAGGGATCGGTGAGCGAGCAGTACTTC,TRBD1,TRBJ2-7,NA,TRBV5-1
CASSPNSLTAQPTLHF,TGTGCCAGCTCACCAAACTCTTTGACAGCCCAACCCACCCTCCACTTT,NA,TRBJ1-6,many,TRBV18
CACIHRDRSYEQYF,TGTGCCTGCATCCACCGGGACAGATCCTACGAGCAGTACTTC,TRBD1,TRBJ2-7,few,TRBV30
CSAGTSTGELFF,TGCAGCGCCGGGACCTCAACCGGGGAGCTGTTTTTT,NA,TRBJ2-2,many,TRBV29-1
CASSYGGYGMYF,TGTGCCAGCAGTTACGGGGGGTACGGCATGTATTTT,NA,TRBJ2-3,few,TRBV6-6
CASMQGAGNEKLFF,TGTGCCAGCATGCAGGGGGCCGGTAATGAAAAACTGTTTTTT,TRBD1,TRBJ1-4,NA,TRBV12-3/TRBV12-4
CSARHRGIGEQYF,TGCAGTGCAAGGCACAGGGGCATCGGCGAGCAGTACTTC,TRBD1,TRBJ2-7,few,TRBV20-1
CSARGLKETQYF,TGCAGTGCTAGAGGGTTAAAAGAGACCCAGTACTTC,NA,TRBJ2-5,many,TRBV20-1
CASSLRLQETQYF,TGTGCCAGCAGTTTGCGCCTTCAAGAGACCCAGTACTTC,NA,TRBJ2-5,many,TRBV28
CASSQNRTGRESEQYF,TGCGCCAGCAGTCAAAACAGGACAGGGCGAGAATCCGAGCAGTACTTC,TRBD1,TRBJ2-7,few,TRBV23-1
CASSVEITGNTIYF,TGTGCCAGCAGCGTCGAGATTACTGGAAACACCATATATTTT,NA,TRBJ1-3,NA,TRBV9
CASSGSGRARDF,TGTGCCAGCAGTGGTAGCGGGAGGGCACGCGACTTC,TRBD2,TRBJ2-7,few,TRBV6-8
CASLQDRHTDTQYF,TGCGCCAGCCTACAGGACAGGCACACAGATACGCAGTATTTT,TRBD1,TRBJ2-3,NA,TRBV5-1
CASSLGPTRTLGYNEQFF,TGCGCCAGCAGCTTGGGACCGACCCGGACTCTCGGTTACAATGAGCAGTTCTTC,NA,TRBJ2-1,few,TRBV5-1
CASSPDRARAQAFF,TGCGCCAGCAGTCCAGACAGGGCAAGGGCACAGGCTTTCTTT,TRBD1,TRBJ1-1,NA,TRBV5-1
CAWNPSESYEQYF,TGTGCCTGGAATCCTAGCGAATCCTACGAGCAGTACTTC,NA,TRBJ2-7,NA,TRBV30
CASSFQLGGTEAFF,TGTGCCAGCAGTTTCCAACTCGGGGGCACTGAAGCTTTCTTT,NA,TRBJ1-1,NA,TRBV27
CASKSAVGTGLHTEAFF,TGTGCCAGCAAGAGTGCAGTGGGGACAGGGTTGCACACTGAAGCTTTCTTT,TRBD1,TRBJ1-1,NA,TRBV9
CASSLRSQPGTVSYEQYF,TGTGCCAGCAGTTTGAGGTCCCAGCCCGGGACAGTCTCCTACGAGCAGTACTTC,TRBD1,TRBJ2-7,many,TRBV27
CASSPLGQGEETQYF,TGTGCCAGCAGCCCACTGGGACAGGGTGAAGAGACCCAGTACTTC,TRBD1,TRBJ2-5,NA,TRBV4-2
CASSQGLAGTYEQYF,TGCGCCAGCAGCCAAGGACTAGCGGGAACCTACGAGCAGTACTTC,TRBD2,TRBJ2-7,many,TRBV4-1
CASSFAGFTGNAEAFF,TGTGCCAGCAGTTTCGCCGGGTTTACAGGGAACGCTGAAGCTTTCTTT,NA,TRBJ1-1,NA,TRBV27
CASSRQGIGTDTQYF,TGTGCCAGCAGTCGACAGGGGATAGGCACAGATACGCAGTATTTT,TRBD1,TRBJ2-3,NA,TRBV28
CASSLGQGVWETQYF,TGTGCCAGCAGTTTGGGACAGGGGGTCTGGGAGACCCAGTACTTC,TRBD1,TRBJ2-5,NA,TRBV6-5
CSATYGGQETQYF,TGCAGTGCGACTTACGGGGGGCAAGAGACCCAGTACTTC,TRBD2,TRBJ2-5,NA,TRBV20-1
CASSYVATGLHF,TGTGCCAGCAGTTACGTCGCGACAGGGCTTCACTTC,TRBD1,TRBJ2-7,NA,TRBV6-2/TRBV6-3
CSAREAANYGYTF,TGCAGTGCTAGAGAGGCAGCTAACTATGGCTACACCTTC,NA,TRBJ1-2,many,TRBV20-1
CASSSGQANSNYGYTF,TGTGCCAGCAGTTCCGGACAGGCAAATTCTAACTATGGCTACACCTTC,TRBD1,TRBJ1-2,many,TRBV28
CASRRTGSPATQYF,TGTGCCAGCAGACGGACAGGATCCCCAGCTACGCAGTATTTT,TRBD1,TRBJ2-3,few,TRBV28
CASSPTERTGLAKNIQYF,TGTGCCAGCAGCCCTACAGAGAGGACAGGGCTAGCCAAAAACATTCAGTACTTC,TRBD1,TRBJ2-4,NA,TRBV7-8
CASSWGGVDEKLFF,TGTGCCAGCAGTTGGGGCGGGGTTGATGAAAAACTGTTTTTT,NA,TRBJ1-4,NA,TRBV27
CASSPPDSLYEQYF,TGTGCCAGCAGCCCTCCGGACAGTCTCTACGAGCAGTACTTC,NA,TRBJ2-7,NA,TRBV9
CASSYTPMRYNEQFF,TGTGCCAGCAGTTACACACCGATGAGATACAATGAGCAGTTCTTC,NA,TRBJ2-1,NA,TRBV6-5
CASSVQGNNQPQHF,TGCGCCAGCAGCGTTCAGGGCAACAATCAGCCCCAGCATTTT,NA,TRBJ1-5,many,TRBV4-1
CASSTSGLGAYEQYF,TGTGCCAGCAGTACCTCGGGACTAGGGGCCTACGAGCAGTACTTC,TRBD2,TRBJ2-7,many,TRBV28
CSARDRDWNYGYTF,TGCAGTGCTAGAGACCGGGACTGGAACTATGGCTACACCTTC,NA,TRBJ1-2,few,TRBV20-1
CASSLSWTGKETQYF,TGTGCCAGCAGTTTATCCTGGACAGGGAAAGAGACCCAGTACTTC,TRBD1,TRBJ2-5,NA,TRBV12-3/TRBV12-4
CASSLGTFSGNTIYF,TGTGCCAGCAGCCTAGGGACATTCTCTGGAAACACCATATATTTT,NA,TRBJ1-3,NA,TRBV7-9
CASSLLVGSGANVLTF,TGTGCCAGCAGCTTATTAGTTGGGTCAGGGGCCAACGTCCTGACTTTC,NA,TRBJ2-6,NA,TRBV11-2
CASSALGGRGETQYF,TGTGCCAGCAGTGCCCTTGGCGGGAGAGGAGAGACCCAGTACTTC,TRBD2,TRBJ2-5,many,TRBV25-1
CASSFGTSGISYNEQFF,TGTGCCAGCAGCTTCGGGACTAGCGGGATAAGCTACAATGAGCAGTTCTTC,TRBD2,TRBJ2-1,many,TRBV11-2
CASSPSDRGHGYTF,TGTGCCAGCAGCCCATCGGACAGGGGGCATGGCTACACCTTC,TRBD1,TRBJ1-2,NA,TRBV4-2